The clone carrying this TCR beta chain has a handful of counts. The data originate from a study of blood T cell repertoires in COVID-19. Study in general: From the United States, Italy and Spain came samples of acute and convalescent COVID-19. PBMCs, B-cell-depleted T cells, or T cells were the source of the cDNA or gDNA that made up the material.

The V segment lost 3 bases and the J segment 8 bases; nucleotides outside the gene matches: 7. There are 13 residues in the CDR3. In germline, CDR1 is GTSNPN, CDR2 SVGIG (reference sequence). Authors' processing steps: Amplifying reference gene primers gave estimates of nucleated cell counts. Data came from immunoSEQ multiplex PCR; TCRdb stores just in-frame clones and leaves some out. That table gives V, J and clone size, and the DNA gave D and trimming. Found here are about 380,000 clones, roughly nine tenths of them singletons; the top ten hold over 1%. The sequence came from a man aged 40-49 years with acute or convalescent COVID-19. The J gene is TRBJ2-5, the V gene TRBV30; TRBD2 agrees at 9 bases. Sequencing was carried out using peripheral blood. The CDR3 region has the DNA TGTGCCTGGAGACTCCCTAGCGGGGCCACCCAGTACTTC. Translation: CAWRLPSGATQYF.